These 20 T cell receptor beta chains came from one sample sequenced in a study of blood T cells in healthy people across ages. Using a J-beta primer mix together with a sample-barcoded 5' primer, a second PCR was run for roughly 6 to 11 cycles. TCRdb passed the 5' RACE reads through MiXCR, listing each CDR3 protein once. The sample has some 800,000 distinct CDR3 sequences, more than 20% seen once. This sample also belongs to another study, concerning T cells of mothers and their children.

Specimen: blood. The receptors derive from a boy younger than 18 in good health.

This chain links TRBV12-3 or TRBV12-4 with TRBJ1-4, with 10 bases aligning to TRBD1. This CDR3 is built from 14 residues. After removal of 4 bases from V and 7 bases from J, the junction contained 3 bases not matched to a gene. This CDR3 reads CASSSTGGREKLFF. The CDR3 DNA reads as TGTGCCAGCAGTTCGACAGGGGGCCGTGAAAAACTGTTTTTT.

This rearrangement joins TRBV12-3 or TRBV12-4 to TRBJ1-1; unclear D gene. The CDR3 has 14 residues. Trimming left V 4 bases short and J 7 bases short, with 16 bases between. CDR3 in amino acids: CASSYLKSAVEAFF. In DNA, the CDR3 is TGTGCCAGCAGTTATCTGAAAAGCGCGGTTGAAGCTTTCTTT.

The chain carries TRBV20-1 and TRBJ2-1; tentative D call: TRBD2 (5 bases). Germline V gene lookup returns CDR1 DFQATT and CDR2 SNEGSKA (reference sequence). The V end was cut by 3 bases, the J end by 8 bases, with 8 bases between. This CDR3 comprises 11 residues. The CDR3 coding sequence is TGCAGTGCTAGTCTAGCCGATGAGCAGTTCTTC. Encoded protein: CSASLADEQFF.

The table lists this clonotype with many counts. This rearrangement joins TRBV18 to TRBJ1-2; TRBD1 agrees at 7 bases. V shed 2 bases, J shed 4 bases, and the junction held 7 bases outside the gene matches. The CDR3 has 15 amino acids. The germline V gene encodes CDR1 KGHSH and CDR2 LQKENI. CDR3 region: CASSPARQGTYGYTF. In nucleotides, the CDR3 is TGTGCCAGCTCACCAGCGAGACAGGGAACCTATGGCTACACCTTC.

This clonotype was observed a few times. The chain combines TRBV4-3 with TRBJ1-3; D is uncertain. This CDR3 has 17 amino acids. Germline CDR1 is LGHNA and CDR2 is YSLEER. Trimming left V 4 bases short and J 1 base short, with 17 bases between. CDR3 nucleotides: TGCGCCAGCAGCCCGGGAATCTCAGGAGCGTCTGGAAACACCATATATTTT. It codes for CASSPGISGASGNTIYF.

This clonotype was seen a handful of times. The rearrangement links TRBV29-1 to TRBJ2-5; TRBD1 agrees at 11 bases. The CDR3 consists of 15 residues. Germline loops: CDR1 SQVTM, CDR2 ANQGSEA. The V and J ends lost 0 bases and 5 bases, in that order; junction bases with no gene match: 5. The CDR3 DNA is TGCAGCGTTGAAGATCGGGACAGGGGGTTGGAGACCCAGTACTTC. Translating it yields CSVEDRDRGLETQYF.

To note about this clonotype: Compared with germline, one end of the junction differs, possibly owing to a read error. The rearrangement links TRBV27 to TRBJ2-5; D is ambiguous. The CDR3 runs to 14 residues. In germline, CDR1 is MNHEY, CDR2 SMNVEV (reference sequence). The CDR3: CAGSPLKVQETRYF. CDR3 nucleotide sequence: TGTGCCGGCAGTCCCCTGAAGGTACAAGAGACCCGGTACTTC.

This clonotype has a handful of counts. V is TRBV6-2 or TRBV6-3 and J is TRBJ1-1; possible D gene TRBD1, 6 bases. The CDR3 length is 17 residues. The ends were cut back, 2 bases at V and 1 base at J, with 17 bases in the middle. In germline, CDR1 is MNHEY, CDR2 SVGEGT. Written as DNA, the CDR3 is TGTGCCAGCAGTTACCCGCTCGACAGGCGACAGAACACTGAAGCTTTCTTT. Its translation is CASSYPLDRRQNTEAFF.

On this clonotype itself: Germline and junction disagree at one end, which may indicate a read error. V usage is TRBV6-5 and J usage is TRBJ2-5; TRBD1 agrees at 7 bases. The CDR3 has 13 amino acids. CDR1 and CDR2 from the germline V gene are MNHEY and SVGAGI. The CDR3 bases are TGTGCCAGCAGTTACTCGAGTAGGGGGCATCAGCTCTTC. Its translation: CASSYSSRGHQLF.

The chain employs TRBV6-4 and TRBJ2-2; tentatively, D is TRBD1 or TRBD2 (5 bases each). The germline V and J ends were trimmed by 8 bases and 0 bases, with 16 bases remaining between them. Germline CDR1 and CDR2: MRHNA and SNTAGT. The CDR3 extends over 16 amino acids. DNA of the CDR3: TGTGCCAGCTCAGCCTCGGGGCAGACGAACACCGGGGAGCTGTTTTTT. It codes for CASSASGQTNTGELFF.

This clonotype was counted only a few times. The chain uses TRBV4-1 and TRBJ2-2; 11 positions agree with TRBD2. The length of the CDR3 is 15 residues. Germline V gives CDR1 MGHRA, CDR2 YSYEKL. With V trimmed by 4 bases and J by 5 bases, 3 bases remained unmatched. The CDR3 loop reads CASSPLAGETGELFF. Written as DNA, the CDR3 is TGCGCCAGCAGCCCACTAGCGGGAGAGACCGGGGAGCTGTTTTTT.

This clonotype has a handful of counts. The chain carries TRBV5-1 and TRBJ2-6, with D perhaps assigned TRBD1 or TRBD2 (5 bases each). The germline gives CDR1 SGHRS, CDR2 YFSETQ. The CDR3 contains 15 residues. Trimming left V 1 base short and J 3 bases short, with 8 bases between. CDR3 residues: CASSLLGVGANVLTF. The CDR3, as DNA: TGCGCCAGCAGCTTGTTGGGGGTTGGGGCCAACGTCCTGACTTTC.

The CDR3 DNA reads as TGTGCCACCAGTGATTTCGAACGCCGGGCCGTCAATGAGCAGTTCTTC. Its protein is CATSDFERRAVNEQFF. J is TRBJ2-1 and V is TRBV24-1; D not certain. Between the trimmed V and J ends, which lost 1 base and 6 bases, there was a span of 15 bases. Germline-derived CDR1 and CDR2 are KGHDR and SFDVKD. This CDR3 contains 16 residues.

This clonotype was found many times. The chain employs TRBV7-2 and TRBJ1-4; D is uncertain. V lost 4 bases to trimming and J lost 4 bases, with 4 bases between them. Germline CDR1 reads SGHTA; CDR2 reads FQGNSA. The CDR3 consists of 12 residues. CDR3 in amino acids: CASSSNNEKLFF. DNA of the CDR3: TGTGCCAGCAGCTCGAATAATGAAAAACTGTTTTTT.

This rearrangement joins TRBV15 to TRBJ1-1, with unresolved D. Germline V gene data show CDR1 as LNHNV and CDR2 as YYDKDF (reference sequence). Between the trimmed V and J ends, which lost 5 bases and 1 base, there was a span of 5 bases. The CDR3 has 12 residues. CDR3 loop: CATSQWNTEAFF. The CDR3 DNA reads TGTGCCACCAGCCAGTGGAACACTGAAGCTTTCTTT.

The chain links TRBV18 to TRBJ2-3; D remains ambiguous. The germline CDR1 and CDR2 sequences are KGHSH and LQKENI. V was shortened by 1 base and J by 2 bases, with 7 bases between the two germline ends. This CDR3 is 14 amino acids long. The CDR3, as DNA: TGTGCCAGCTCACCACTGCCAACCACAGATACGCAGTATTTT. Encoded protein: CASSPLPTTDTQYF.

A few counts support this clonotype. J is TRBJ2-5 and V is TRBV4-1; D not resolved. Germline V gene sequence: CDR1 MGHRA, CDR2 YSYEKL. The CDR3 extends over 13 amino acids. Trimming took 1 base from V and 5 from J, leaving 8 bases between them. CDR3 region: CASSQAVTETQYF. In DNA, the CDR3 is TGCGCCAGCAGCCAAGCTGTGACGGAGACCCAGTACTTC.

This clonotype was seen more than once but under ten times. The chain couples TRBV9 to TRBJ2-1; perhaps TRBD1 as D (6 bases). The V end lost 3 bases, the J end lost 0 bases, and 19 bases lay between the germline ends. The CDR3 extends over 18 amino acids. Looked up from germline, CDR1 is SGDLS and CDR2 is YYNGEE. The CDR3 spells CASSGGLRGKSSYNEQFF. CDR3 nucleotide sequence: TGTGCCAGCAGCGGGGGGCTTAGGGGGAAGAGCTCCTACAATGAGCAGTTCTTC.

This clonotype came up a few times. The junction does not match germline at one end; this may be a read error. The chain combines TRBV9 with TRBJ2-3; no definite D call. From germline, CDR1 is SGDLS and CDR2 YYNGEE. This CDR3 is 13 amino acids long. CDR3 residues: CASGVSHADTQYF. CDR3 coding DNA: TGTGCCAGCGGCGTATCCCATGCGGATACGCAGTATTTT.

The chain is built from TRBV29-1 and TRBJ2-1; 12 bases line up with TRBD1. The last part of the DNA fits TRBJ2-7 better; the J call may be wrong. Germline V gene lookup returns CDR1 SQVTM and CDR2 ANQGSEA. The CDR3 is 15 residues long. CDR3 nucleotides: TGCAGCGTTGATGGGACAGGGGGCGCGTCCTACGAGCAGTACTTC. Protein product: CSVDGTGGASYEQYF.